These T cell receptor beta chains were read from a single sample in a study of blood T cell repertoires in COVID-19. Here immunoSEQ multiplex PCR was the method, and the copy in TCRdb shows in-frame clones only, minus some. Of approximately 300,000 clones listed, 80% to 95% are singletons. Sequenced: peripheral blood. The receptor set was obtained from a woman aged 30 to 39 with COVID-19, enrolled during active disease. Each CDR3 is given with its conserved first and last residue. The D gene is left open where the match is weak. Clone size is not always given. Where it is, it says once, few, many or a class for expanded clones.

TRBJ1-4 | TRBV27 | . | . | CASSSWDTRGEKLFF | TGTGCCAGCAGTTCTTGGGACACCCGAGGGGAAAAACTGTTTTTT
TRBJ1-6 | TRBV6-6 | TRBD1 | . | CASSYSGTAKTPLHF | TGTGCCAGCAGTTACTCCGGGACAGCCAAGACACCCCTCCACTTT
TRBJ1-5 | TRBV27 | TRBD1 | . | CASSLDVTGRQPQHF | TGTGCCAGCAGTTTAGACGTGACAGGGCGGCAGCCCCAGCATTTT
TRBJ2-7 | TRBV4-2 | TRBD2 | . | CASSQEGTSGAGEQYF | TGTGCCAGCAGCCAAGAAGGCACTAGCGGAGCGGGCGAGCAGTACTTC
TRBJ2-7 | TRBV3-1/TRBV3-2 | . | . | CASSQVEGGEQYF | TGTGCCAGCAGCCAAGTTGAGGGAGGCGAGCAGTACTTC
TRBJ2-7 | TRBV6-6 | . | . | CASRNQAYEQYF | TGTGCCAGCAGGAACCAGGCATACGAGCAGTACTTC
TRBJ2-1 | TRBV5-1 | . | . | CASSLPSTYNEQFF | TGCGCCAGCAGCTTGCCCTCTACCTACAATGAGCAGTTCTTC
TRBJ1-2 | TRBV6-5 | TRBD1 | . | CASSYNRQGPRGYTF | TGTGCCAGCAGTTATAATCGACAGGGTCCCCGGGGCTACACCTTC
TRBJ1-3 | TRBV11-3 | . | . | CASSDSSGNTIYF | TGTGCCAGCAGCGACAGCTCTGGAAACACCATATATTTT
TRBJ2-5 | TRBV3-1/TRBV3-2 | . | . | CASSQGGAQETQYF | TGTGCCAGCAGCCAAGGAGGAGCCCAAGAGACCCAGTACTTC
TRBJ2-3 | TRBV1 | . | . | CTSSQPPREAGGTTDTQYF | TGCACCAGCAGCCAGCCTCCCCGGGAAGCGGGAGGTACGACAGATACGCAGTATTTT
TRBJ2-7 | TRBV28 | TRBD2 | . | CASSSTSGRVDEQYF | TGTGCCAGCAGTTCCACTAGCGGGAGGGTTGACGAGCAGTACTTC
TRBJ1-1 | TRBV30 | . | . | CAWSPDSYGTEAFF | TGTGCCTGGAGCCCAGACAGCTACGGGACTGAAGCTTTCTTT
TRBJ1-1 | TRBV10-1 | . | . | CAPKGPEAFF | TGCGCCCCCAAGGGGCCTGAAGCTTTCTTT
TRBJ2-1 | TRBV3-1/TRBV3-2 | TRBD2 | . | CASSLGLASPTWDEQFF | TGTGCCAGCAGCTTAGGACTAGCGAGTCCTACTTGGGATGAGCAGTTCTTC
TRBJ2-1 | TRBV7-9 | TRBD2 | . | CASSISGSLDNEQFF | TGTGCCAGCAGCATTAGCGGGAGTCTGGACAATGAGCAGTTCTTC
TRBJ1-1 | TRBV4-2 | TRBD1 | . | CASSRGTAEAFF | TGTGCCAGCAGCCGCGGGACAGCCGAAGCTTTCTTT
TRBJ2-2 | TRBV7-3 | . | . | CASSLQVMNTGELFF | TGTGCCAGCAGCTTACAGGTAATGAACACCGGGGAGCTGTTTTTT
TRBJ1-2 | TRBV6-5 | TRBD1 | . | CASKTGQAYGYTF | TGTGCCAGCAAGACGGGACAGGCCTATGGCTACACCTTC
TRBJ2-7 | TRBV11-2 | . | . | CASSFLGTQSSYEQYF | TGTGCCAGCAGCTTCCTGGGGACACAGAGCTCCTACGAGCAGTACTTC
TRBJ2-7 | TRBV5-6 | TRBD2 | . | CASSGGLAGAYEQYF | TGTGCCAGCAGCGGAGGACTAGCGGGCGCCTACGAGCAGTACTTC
TRBJ2-7 | TRBV4-2 | . | . | CASSQGAGSPYEQYF | TGTGCCAGCAGCCAAGGCGCCGGGAGTCCGTACGAGCAGTACTTC
TRBJ2-1 | TRBV27 | TRBD1 | . | CASRSHGQGLYNEQFF | TGTGCCAGCAGGTCACATGGACAGGGGTTATACAATGAGCAGTTCTTC
TRBJ2-7 | TRBV25-1 | TRBD2 | few | CASSRVASGSYEQYF | TGTGCCAGCAGCCGAGTGGCTAGCGGGAGCTACGAGCAGTACTTC
TRBJ1-4 | TRBV4-1 | TRBD1 | . | CASSQAQGGQNKKLFF | TGCGCCAGCAGCCAAGCTCAGGGGGGCCAGAATAAAAAACTGTTTTTT
TRBJ2-7 | TRBV14 | . | . | CASSGGTALWQYF | TGTGCCAGCAGCGGCGGGACAGCCCTCTGGCAGTACTTC
TRBJ1-3 | TRBV30 | . | . | CAWRGAGSGNTIYF | TGTGCCTGGAGAGGGGCCGGCTCTGGAAACACCATATATTTT
TRBJ2-1 | TRBV7-8 | TRBD2 | once | CASKPGGRAYLRQFF | TGTGCCAGCAAGCCGGGGGGGAGGGCCTACCTTCGGCAGTTCTTC
TRBJ2-7 | TRBV7-9 | . | once | CASSLADRTYEQYF | TGTGCCAGCAGCTTAGCAGACAGGACCTACGAGCAGTACTTC
TRBJ1-6 | TRBV7-3 | . | . | CASSPAPGYNSPLHF | TGTGCCAGCAGCCCAGCCCCGGGATATAATTCACCCCTCCACTTT
TRBJ2-1 | TRBV10-3 | TRBD2 | . | CAISGRTSGRVEQFF | TGTGCCATCAGTGGGCGGACTAGCGGGAGGGTTGAGCAGTTCTTC
TRBJ2-1 | TRBV10-2 | TRBD2 | . | CASIRAGTLYNEQFF | TGCGCCAGCATCAGAGCGGGGACCCTCTACAATGAGCAGTTCTTC
TRBJ2-1 | TRBV6-5 | . | . | CASSYRGNNEQFF | TGTGCCAGCAGTTACAGGGGGAACAATGAGCAGTTCTTC
TRBJ2-4 | TRBV25-1 | . | . | CASSEFWGLRQYF | TGTGCCAGCAGTGAATTTTGGGGCCTTCGACAGTACTTC
TRBJ1-2 | TRBV18 | TRBD1 | once | CASSPPGGHYGYTF | TGTGCCAGCTCACCCCCAGGGGGCCACTATGGCTACACCTTC
TRBJ1-2 | TRBV5-4 | TRBD1 | few | CASSLRGGQGNYGYTF | TGTGCCAGCAGCTTGAGAGGGGGACAGGGGAACTATGGCTACACCTTC
TRBJ2-1 | TRBV19 | . | . | CASTGQGIEQFF | TGTGCCAGTACAGGGCAGGGAATTGAGCAGTTCTTC
TRBJ1-1 | TRBV28 | . | once | CASSPRGFRYTEAFF | TGTGCCAGCAGCCCCCGGGGGTTTAGATACACTGAAGCTTTCTTT
TRBJ2-7 | TRBV30 | . | . | CAWSTPDRSGAYEQYF | TGTGCCTGGAGTACTCCGGACCGTTCGGGGGCCTACGAGCAGTACTTC
TRBJ1-2 | TRBV6-5 | . | . | CASILRGGTTVDYTF | TGTGCCAGCATCCTCCGGGGGGGGACAACGGTAGACTACACCTTC
TRBJ2-7 | TRBV6-5 | . | . | CASTGVGRTEQYF | TGTGCCAGCACCGGGGTGGGCAGAACCGAGCAGTACTTC
TRBJ1-1 | TRBV5-6 | TRBD1 | . | CASSLKTGTGPMNTEAFF | TGTGCCAGCAGCCTGAAAACAGGGACAGGGCCGATGAACACTGAAGCTTTCTTT
TRBJ2-2 | TRBV3-1/TRBV3-2 | TRBD2 | . | CASSPRAGAGELFF | TGTGCCAGCAGCCCCAGAGCGGGGGCCGGGGAGCTGTTTTTT
TRBJ1-5 | TRBV19 | . | . | CASSKDRNQPQHF | TGTGCCAGTAGTAAAGACAGGAATCAGCCCCAGCATTTT
TRBJ1-3 | TRBV7-2 | . | . | CASSLVGGHGNTIYF | TGTGCCAGCAGCTTAGTAGGAGGGCACGGAAACACCATATATTTT
TRBJ2-1 | TRBV6-5 | . | . | CASSPAHPASNEQFF | TGTGCCAGCAGTCCCGCCCACCCTGCCAGCAATGAGCAGTTCTTC
TRBJ2-7 | TRBV19 | TRBD2 | . | CASTKSGGRGTYEQYF | TGTGCCAGTACCAAATCCGGCGGGAGAGGGACCTACGAGCAGTACTTC
TRBJ2-1 | TRBV5-6 | . | . | CASSPLGGPSSYNEQFF | TGTGCCAGCAGCCCCCTTGGAGGGCCAAGCTCCTACAATGAGCAGTTCTTC
TRBJ2-1 | TRBV2 | . | . | CARGSRDTSGNEQFF | TGTGCCAGGGGCTCCCGGGACACCTCAGGAAATGAGCAGTTCTTC
TRBJ2-3 | TRBV2 | TRBD2 | . | CASTPTSGPDTQYF | TGTGCCAGCACTCCGACTAGCGGCCCAGATACGCAGTATTTT
TRBJ2-1 | TRBV4-3 | . | . | CASSRVLGGRRYTEQFF | TGCGCCAGCAGCCGAGTGTTGGGAGGACGGAGGTACACCGAGCAGTTCTTC